This T cell receptor (beta chain) came from a study of T cells after yellow fever vaccination. This CDR3 contains 15 residues. Trimming removed 0 bases from V and 9 bases from J; junction bases left unmatched: 10. CDR1 SGHNT and CDR2 YYREEE come from the germline V gene (reference sequence). It was through 5'RACE template switching that TCR cDNA was made, with a universal primer site and UMIs added. TCRdb re-analysed the 5' RACE reads in MiXCR, keeping a single row per CDR3 protein. The data contain hundreds of thousands of distinct CDR3 sequences, roughly 12% of them singletons. Sequenced material: PBMCs, taken on the day of the yellow fever booster vaccination. The V gene is TRBV5-4, the J gene TRBJ2-3; TRBD2 aligns across 7 bases. This receptor was identified in a man aged 25-40 years who received the YFV17D yellow fever vaccine. CDR3 in DNA: TGTGCCAGCAGCTTGGTTGGGGCCTCGGGGGGAACGCAGTATTTT. Protein sequence: CASSLVGASGGTQYF. Full variable domain (rest looked up from reference TRBV5-4 and TRBJ2-3): ETGVTQSPTHLIKTRGQQVTLRCSSQSGHNTVSWYQQALGQGPQFIFQYYREEENGRGNFPPRFSGLQFPNYSSELNVNALELDDSALYLCASSLVGASGGTQYFGPGTRLTVL.